This paragraph reports one TCR beta chain. Its specificity is not known. The sample originates from a study of cytomegalovirus exposure and HLA in healthy donors. General observations from the study: V segments that were indistinguishable, TRBV6-2 and TRBV6-3 among them, were omitted from analysis.

Trimming stripped 5 bases from V and 2 bases from J, with 16 bases between. The CDR3 is 15 residues long. Germline CDR1 and CDR2: SGDLS and YYNGEE. Both 60 Vbeta primers and 13 Jbeta primers went into the PCR. TCRdb keeps only in-frame clones here, not all; method: immunoSEQ multiplex PCR. The profile shows 150,000 to 200,000 clones, around three quarters of them singletons. This chain uses TRBV9 with TRBJ2-5, with D maybe TRBD2 (6 bases). The specimen sequenced was PBMCs. This clonotype originated in a woman between 40 and 55 years old in good health and CMV-seronegative. The CDR3 nucleotides are TGTGCCAGCAGTCGGGCTGGGGGGACTCAAGAGACCCAGTACTTC. This encodes CASSRAGGTQETQYF.